This T cell receptor (beta chain) comes out of a study of shared clonotypes between healthy human individuals. In the naive CD8 group, cells lacked CD45RO and were positively selected for CCR7, so terminally differentiated effector memory CD45RA+ cells were left out. This clone was seen only once. The authors distributed each subset's genomic DNA evenly over several immunoSEQ plates. Sequencing used immunoSEQ multiplex PCR; TCRdb keeps in-frame clones, though not all of them. The sample comprises about 2 million clones, approximately 94% of which are singletons, and about 1.1% rests with the top ten. Germline-derived CDR1 and CDR2 are MNHEY and SVGAGI. Trimming cost V 5 bases and J 5 bases; bases outside gene matches: 8. This CDR3 is built from 15 residues.

The chain joins TRBV6-5 to TRBJ2-7, with 11 bases that match TRBD2. Sequenced sample: naive CD8+ T cells sorted from blood. The TCR sequence derives from a young man in good health. In DNA, the CDR3 is TGTGCCAGCAGTCCCCTGACTAGCGGGACTGACGAGCAGTACTTC. It codes for CASSPLTSGTDEQYF.